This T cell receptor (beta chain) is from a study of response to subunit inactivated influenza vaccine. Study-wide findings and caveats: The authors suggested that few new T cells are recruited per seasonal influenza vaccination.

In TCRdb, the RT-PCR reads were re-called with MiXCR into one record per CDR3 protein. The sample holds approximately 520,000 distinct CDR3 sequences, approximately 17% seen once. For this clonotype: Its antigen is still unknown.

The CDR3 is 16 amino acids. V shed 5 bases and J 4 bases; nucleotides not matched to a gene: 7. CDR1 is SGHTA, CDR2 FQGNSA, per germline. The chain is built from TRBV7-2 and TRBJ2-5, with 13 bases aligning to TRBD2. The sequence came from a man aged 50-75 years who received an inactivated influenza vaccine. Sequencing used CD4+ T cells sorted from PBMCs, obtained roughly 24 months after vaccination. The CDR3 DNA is TGTGCCAGCAGCCGAACTAGCGGGGGGGCGGCAGAGACCCAGTACTTC. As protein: CASSRTSGGAAETQYF. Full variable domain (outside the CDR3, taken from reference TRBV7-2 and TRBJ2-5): GAGVSQSPSNKVTEKGKDVELRCDPISGHTALYWYRQSLGQGLEFLIYFQGNSAPDKSGLPSDRFSAERTGGSVSTLTIQRTQQEDSAVYLCASSRTSGGAAETQYFGPGTRLLVL.